The text below deals with one T cell receptor (beta chain). Which antigen it targets is not known. The input lacks base qualities; no much larger clone sits a single base away. Based on the germline V gene (reference sequence), the CDR1 and CDR2 sequences are LNHDA and SQIVND. Including the terminal cysteine and phenylalanine, the CDR3 comprises 17 residues. The read is trimmed to its CDR3 DNA, 51 bases read in frame from base 1. Germline trimming amounts to 6 bases on V and 4 bases on J, with 16 as the count of junction bases outside the gene matches. Whole blood was collected in K2EDTA tubes by collaborating institutions according to the institutions' own protocols. For TCRbeta analysis, collaborators shipped samples in one of three forms: frozen whole blood, isolated PBMCs, or DNA extracted from either of those sample types. The sample comes from a study of blood T cell repertoires in COVID-19 (dated by TCRdb to the early 2020s). In the study overall: The collaborator samples originated in the United States, Italy and Spain and spanned the acute and convalescent phases of COVID-19. The material from the prospective study consisted of cDNA or gDNA derived from T cells, B-cell-depleted T cells, or PBMCs. Subjects who had been exposed to COVID-19, were actively infected with it, or had recovered from it provided the deeply sampled blood TCRbeta repertoires that made up the dataset. A de-identified subject ID, COVID-19 status, age in years and sex were almost always included in the sample metadata. Samples were obtained from the ongoing ImmuneRACE study (first 160 participants) and from over 1,000 subjects provided by 6 global collaborators. Where HLA class I and class II types were available, the types were taken from metadata supplied by the sample provider, not from assay-based typing. The repertoires were made available in a free public database intended to serve as a resource for research on the immune response to SARS-CoV-2.

TCRbeta CDR3 regions were amplified from genomic DNA by means of the immunoSEQ Assay, a bias-controlled multiplex PCR. In the source study's methods: Nucleated cell counts per sample were estimated from amplification of reference gene primers within the assay. To quantify the absolute abundance of each unique TCRbeta CDR3 rearrangement, sequence reads were collapsed and filtered. For each sample, productive Simpson clonality was calculated as the square root of Simpson's diversity index across productive rearrangements. This immuneACCESS table, as held by TCRdb, lists in-frame sequences with V and J called but not all clones. Of the missing ones, under half trace to an unresolved V gene in checked studies; the others have no known cause. That table gives V, J and clone size, and the DNA gave D and trimming. The sample records almost 50,000 clones, approximately 79% of which are singletons. The ten top clones hold 20% to 30% of the sample.

Study-level results and caveats: The quantity of clinical and demographic metadata differed by source and by participant and was supplied without curation.

The sequence joins TRBV19 to TRBJ2-3, with 7 bases matching TRBD2. The specimen was peripheral blood. This TCR was recovered from a man in his 70s with acute or convalescent COVID-19. CDR3 sequence: CASRQLGGGPSADTQYF. In nucleotide form, the sequence is TGTGCCAGTAGGCAGCTGGGGGGAGGGCCATCGGCAGATACGCAGTATTTT.